A selection of T cell receptor beta chains follows, all from one sample in a study of shared clonotypes between healthy human individuals. The table came from immunoSEQ multiplex PCR; TCRdb's copy has only in-frame clones and leaves some out. The table shows around 2,000,000 clones, with about 95% occurring only once. The sample was naive CD8+ T cells sorted from blood. Receptors originate from a man between 18 and 35 years old in good health. CDR3s include the opening cysteine and the closing phenylalanine or tryptophan. D genes are given only for firm matches.

>.|TRBJ2-7|TRBV5-4|14
CASSFGGIRYEQYF
>TRBD1|TRBJ1-1|TRBV27|14
CASSFGTGSTEAFF
>TRBD1|TRBJ2-7|TRBV11-2|15
CASSSHPGQGYEQYF
>.|TRBJ2-7|TRBV7-8|12
CASSPGSHEQYF
>TRBD1|TRBJ2-5|TRBV7-9|17
CASSTNPLGQGLETQYF
>.|TRBJ2-5|TRBV2|13
CASYRWDKETQYF
>.|TRBJ2-1|TRBV5-6|13
CASSADFPGEQFF
>.|TRBJ2-7|TRBV7-6|17
CASSLVATGTPSYEQYF
>TRBD1|TRBJ1-1|TRBV27|16
CASTSTGLGLDTEAFF
>.|TRBJ2-7|TRBV5-4|14
CASSLGQVPHEQYF
>.|TRBJ2-3|TRBV2|15
CARKGGRERTDTQYF
>.|TRBJ2-5|TRBV5-8|13
CASSWRGRETQYF
>TRBD2|TRBJ2-3|TRBV13|16
CASSSVGGPEIDTQYF
>.|TRBJ1-5|TRBV4-1|14
CASSPKIQNQPQHF
>.|TRBJ1-4|TRBV6-5|16
CASSYSPGRTNEKLFF
>.|TRBJ2-2|TRBV2|13
CASSESTLGELFF
>.|TRBJ1-5|TRBV6-1|19
CASSEIPGSGDYSNQPQHF
>.|TRBJ2-7|TRBV9|13
CASSVDVRDEQYF
>TRBD2|TRBJ2-1|TRBV29-1|16
CSVEGGAGGFRNEQFF
>TRBD2|TRBJ2-5|TRBV2|14
CASSDSSGEETQYF
>.|TRBJ2-5|TRBV4-1|15
CASSQSLVGRETQYF
>.|TRBJ2-2|TRBV11-2|15
CASSFQGPNTGELFF
>TRBD1|TRBJ2-1|TRBV4-3|16
CASSQDLKGAVNEQFF
>.|TRBJ2-7|TRBV11-1|13
CASSLGRAYEQYF
>TRBD1|TRBJ2-5|TRBV13|16
CASSERNRGSQETQYF
>TRBD2|TRBJ2-7|TRBV27|14
CASSPVAGMGEQYF
>.|TRBJ2-5|TRBV7-8|16
CASSFPPGLQQETQYF
>.|TRBJ1-4|TRBV9|13
CASSLGDNEKLFF
>TRBD1|TRBJ1-5|TRBV30|12
CASQGVNQPQHF
>TRBD1|TRBJ1-3|TRBV14|15
CASSRSGTGRNTIYF
>.|TRBJ1-1|TRBV27|14
CASSWSGQNTEAFF
>.|TRBJ1-5|TRBV5-5|18
CASSLDDRVGLNNQPQHF
>.|TRBJ1-2|TRBV5-1|15
CASSSWDEGGYGYTF
>.|TRBJ2-1|TRBV25-1|11
CASGGYIEQFF
>.|TRBJ2-7|TRBV10-1|15
CASSEAVADSYEQYF
>.|TRBJ1-4|TRBV2|14
CASSEGRLNEKLFF
>.|TRBJ2-1|TRBV14|13
CASSSRYGDEQFF
>.|TRBJ1-5|TRBV7-9|14
CASSVLQGDQPQHF
>.|TRBJ1-1|TRBV19|14
CASSVGGGNTEAFF
>.|TRBJ2-7|TRBV27|14
CASSFGSSFYEQYF
>.|TRBJ2-2|TRBV29-1|13
CSVQEWDTGELFF
>TRBD2|TRBJ2-5|TRBV4-3|15
CASSRVLAAQETQYF
>TRBD2|TRBJ2-3|TRBV27|17
CASSTGTSGRGADTQYF
>.|TRBJ2-1|TRBV28|11
CASSPQHEQFF
>.|TRBJ2-1|TRBV5-5|13
CASSLNIGREQFF
>TRBD1|TRBJ2-7|TRBV19|14
CASSVLDRVHEQYF
>TRBD1|TRBJ2-7|TRBV5-6|14
CASSPGTGLYVQYF
>.|TRBJ2-1|TRBV27|20
CASSLATGMLAVPPYNEQFF
>TRBD2|TRBJ2-7|TRBV27|14
CASSQGLAGYEQYF
>.|TRBJ2-5|TRBV7-8|19
CASSLAMGDSPWVQETQYF
>TRBD2|TRBJ2-7|TRBV5-4|15
CASSSLSGGIHEQYF
>TRBD2|TRBJ2-3|TRBV7-2|17
CASSWGRISGSADTQYF
>TRBD1|TRBJ2-7|TRBV4-1|15
CASSQDGRGPYEQYF
>.|TRBJ2-2|TRBV4-2|19
CASSQILLPGEAGTGELFF
>.|TRBJ1-1|TRBV4-1|15
CASSPLGAEGTEAFF
>TRBD2|TRBJ2-5|TRBV27|15
CASSLWASGGETQYF
>.|TRBJ1-1|TRBV19|14
CASSIGALGVEAFF
>.|TRBJ1-1|TRBV5-8|10
CAIQNTEAFF
>.|TRBJ1-3|TRBV19|18
CASSNLPGSAISGNTIYF
>TRBD2|TRBJ2-7|TRBV27|16
CASTPPSPSGLYEQYF